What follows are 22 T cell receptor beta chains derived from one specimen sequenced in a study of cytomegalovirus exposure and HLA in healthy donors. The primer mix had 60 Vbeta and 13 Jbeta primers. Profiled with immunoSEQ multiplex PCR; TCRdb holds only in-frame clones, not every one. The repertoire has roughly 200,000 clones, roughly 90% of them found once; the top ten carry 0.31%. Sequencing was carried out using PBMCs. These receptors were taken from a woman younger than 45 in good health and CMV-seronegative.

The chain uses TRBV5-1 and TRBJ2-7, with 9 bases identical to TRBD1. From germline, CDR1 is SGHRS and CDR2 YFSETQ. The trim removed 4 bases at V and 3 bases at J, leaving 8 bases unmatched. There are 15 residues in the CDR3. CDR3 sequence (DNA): TGCGCCAGCAGCGATCACCCGGGACAGGGCTACGAGCAGTACTTC. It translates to CASSDHPGQGYEQYF.

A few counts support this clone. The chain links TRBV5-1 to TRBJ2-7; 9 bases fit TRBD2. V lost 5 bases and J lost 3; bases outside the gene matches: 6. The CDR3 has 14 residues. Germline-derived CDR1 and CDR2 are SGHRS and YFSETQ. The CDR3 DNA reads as TGCGCCAGCAGAAGACTAGCGGAAAACTACGAGCAGTACTTC. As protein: CASRRLAENYEQYF.

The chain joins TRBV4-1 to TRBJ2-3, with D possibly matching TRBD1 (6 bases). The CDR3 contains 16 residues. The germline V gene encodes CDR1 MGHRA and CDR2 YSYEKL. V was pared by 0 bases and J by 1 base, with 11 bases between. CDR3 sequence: CASSQDTGLGTDTQYF. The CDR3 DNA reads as TGCGCCAGCAGCCAAGATACAGGGCTTGGCACAGATACGCAGTATTTT.

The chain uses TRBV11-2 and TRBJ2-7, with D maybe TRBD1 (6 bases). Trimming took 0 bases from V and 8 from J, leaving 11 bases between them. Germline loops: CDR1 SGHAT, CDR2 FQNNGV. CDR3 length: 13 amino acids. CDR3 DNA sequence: TGTGCCAGCAGCTTAGACGCAGGGGTACAGCAGTACTTC. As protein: CASSLDAGVQQYF.

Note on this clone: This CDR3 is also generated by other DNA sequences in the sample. DNA for the CDR3: TGCGCCAGCAGCCCACAGGGGGCTGGGGAGACCCAGTACTTC. This codes for CASSPQGAGETQYF. The genes are TRBV5-1 and TRBJ2-5, with TRBD1 matching over 9 bases. Germline CDR1 and CDR2: SGHRS and YFSETQ. The J segment lost 5 bases and the V segment lost 4 bases, leaving 6 bases of the junction unmatched. The length of the CDR3 is 14 residues.

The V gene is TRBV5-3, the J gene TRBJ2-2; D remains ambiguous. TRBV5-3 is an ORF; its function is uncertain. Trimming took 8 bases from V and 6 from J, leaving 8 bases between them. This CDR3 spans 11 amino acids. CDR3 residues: CASPRSGELFF. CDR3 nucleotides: TGTGCCAGCCCTAGGTCCGGGGAGCTGTTTTTT.

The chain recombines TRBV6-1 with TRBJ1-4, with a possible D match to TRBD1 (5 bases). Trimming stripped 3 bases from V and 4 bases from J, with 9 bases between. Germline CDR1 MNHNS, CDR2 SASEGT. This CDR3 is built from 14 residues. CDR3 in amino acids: CASSDVTDNEKLFF. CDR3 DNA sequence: TGTGCCAGCAGTGACGTGACAGATAATGAAAAACTGTTTTTT.

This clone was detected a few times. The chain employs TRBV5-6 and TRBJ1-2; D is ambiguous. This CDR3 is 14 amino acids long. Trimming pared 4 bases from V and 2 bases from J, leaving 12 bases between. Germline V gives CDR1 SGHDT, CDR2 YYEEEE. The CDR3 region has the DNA TGTGCCAGCAGCCCCCGGACTTCCAACTATGGCTACACCTTC. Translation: CASSPRTSNYGYTF.

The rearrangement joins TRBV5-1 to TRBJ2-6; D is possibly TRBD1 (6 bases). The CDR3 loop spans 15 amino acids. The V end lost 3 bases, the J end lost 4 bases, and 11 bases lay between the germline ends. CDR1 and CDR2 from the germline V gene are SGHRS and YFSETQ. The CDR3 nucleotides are TGCGCCAGCAGCTCAGGGGCGGAAGGGGCCAACGTCCTGACTTTC. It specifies CASSSGAEGANVLTF. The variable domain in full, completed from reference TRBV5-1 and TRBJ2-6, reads KAGVTQTPRYLIKTRGQQVTLSCSPISGHRSVSWYQQTPGQGLQFLFEYFSETQRNKGNFPGRFSGRQFSNSRSEMNVSTLELGDSALYLCASSSGAEGANVLTFGAGSRLTVL.

The CDR3 loop reads CASSYSGPRGGGEQYF. The DNA of the CDR3 is TGTGCCAGCAGTTACTCGGGCCCCAGGGGCGGAGGCGAGCAGTACTTC. This chain links TRBV6-5 with TRBJ2-7, with a possible D match to TRBD1 (6 bases). The CDR3 is made up of 16 amino acids. Trimming stripped 0 bases from V and 6 bases from J, with 18 bases between. Germline CDR1 is MNHEY and CDR2 is SVGAGI.

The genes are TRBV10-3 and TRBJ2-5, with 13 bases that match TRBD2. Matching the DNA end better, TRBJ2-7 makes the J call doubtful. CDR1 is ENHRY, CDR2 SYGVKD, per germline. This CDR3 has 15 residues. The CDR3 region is CAISDLLAGGDEQYF. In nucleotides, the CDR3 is TGTGCCATCAGTGACCTACTAGCGGGGGGGGACGAGCAGTACTTC.

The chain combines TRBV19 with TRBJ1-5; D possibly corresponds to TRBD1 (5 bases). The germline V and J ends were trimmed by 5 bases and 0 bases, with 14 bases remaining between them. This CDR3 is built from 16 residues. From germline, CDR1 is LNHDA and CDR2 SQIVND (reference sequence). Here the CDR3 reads CASSPRDFYSNQPQHF. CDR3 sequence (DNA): TGTGCCAGTAGTCCCAGGGACTTTTATAGCAATCAGCCCCAGCATTTT.

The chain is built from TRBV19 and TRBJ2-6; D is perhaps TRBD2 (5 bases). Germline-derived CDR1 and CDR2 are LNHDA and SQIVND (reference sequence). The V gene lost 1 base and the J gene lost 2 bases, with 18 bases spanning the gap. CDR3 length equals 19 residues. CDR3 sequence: CASSIGPAAPGAGANVLTF. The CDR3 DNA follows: TGTGCCAGTAGTATAGGTCCCGCGGCCCCCGGGGCTGGGGCCAACGTCCTGACTTTC.

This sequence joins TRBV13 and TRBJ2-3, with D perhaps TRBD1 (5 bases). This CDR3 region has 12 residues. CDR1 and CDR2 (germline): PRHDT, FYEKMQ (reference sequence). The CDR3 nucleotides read TGTGCGTCAGGGCCTAGCACAGATACGCAGTATTTT. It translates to CASGPSTDTQYF.

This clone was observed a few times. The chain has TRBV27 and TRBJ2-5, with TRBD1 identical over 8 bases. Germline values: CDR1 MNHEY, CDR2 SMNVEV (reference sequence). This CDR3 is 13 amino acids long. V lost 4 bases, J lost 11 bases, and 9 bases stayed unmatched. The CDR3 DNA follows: TGTGCCAGCAGTTACAGGGGGGTCGGGGAGCAGTACTTC. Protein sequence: CASSYRGVGEQYF.

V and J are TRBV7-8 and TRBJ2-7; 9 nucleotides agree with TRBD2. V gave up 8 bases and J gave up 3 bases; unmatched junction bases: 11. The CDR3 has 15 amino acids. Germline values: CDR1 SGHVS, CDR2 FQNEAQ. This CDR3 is CASGPGLAVLYEQYF. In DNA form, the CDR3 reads TGTGCCAGCGGGCCGGGACTAGCCGTACTCTACGAGCAGTACTTC.

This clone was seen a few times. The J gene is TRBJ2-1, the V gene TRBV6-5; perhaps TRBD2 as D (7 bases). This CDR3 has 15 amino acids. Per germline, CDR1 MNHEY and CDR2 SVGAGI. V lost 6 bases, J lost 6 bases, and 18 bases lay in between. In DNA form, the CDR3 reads TGTGCCAGCAGGGCCCTAAGGGGGGGTTCCAATGAGCAGTTCTTC. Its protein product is CASRALRGGSNEQFF.

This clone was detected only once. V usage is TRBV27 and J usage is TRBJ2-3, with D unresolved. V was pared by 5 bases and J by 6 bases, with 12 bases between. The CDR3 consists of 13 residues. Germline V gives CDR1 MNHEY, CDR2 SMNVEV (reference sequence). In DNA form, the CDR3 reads TGTGCCAGCAGTGTGAAGCTACGGGATACGCAGTATTTT. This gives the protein CASSVKLRDTQYF.

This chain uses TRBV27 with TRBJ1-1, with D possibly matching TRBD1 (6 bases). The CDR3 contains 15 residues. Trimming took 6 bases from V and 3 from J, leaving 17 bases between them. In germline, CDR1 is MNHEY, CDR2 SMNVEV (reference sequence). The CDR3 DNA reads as TGTGCCAGCAGCCCGAGGGGGTGGGATTACACTGAAGCTTTCTTT. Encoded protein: CASSPRGWDYTEAFF.

The CDR3 sequence is CASKLAGGEVHEQYF. Written as DNA, the CDR3 is TGTGCCAGCAAACTAGCGGGGGGGGAGGTCCACGAGCAGTACTTC. The chain recombines TRBV28 with TRBJ2-7; 13 bases agree with TRBD2. The CDR3 spans 15 residues. With 7 bases clipped from V and 5 bases from J, the junction kept 8 bases outside the gene matches. Germline CDR1 reads MDHEN; CDR2 reads SYDVKM.

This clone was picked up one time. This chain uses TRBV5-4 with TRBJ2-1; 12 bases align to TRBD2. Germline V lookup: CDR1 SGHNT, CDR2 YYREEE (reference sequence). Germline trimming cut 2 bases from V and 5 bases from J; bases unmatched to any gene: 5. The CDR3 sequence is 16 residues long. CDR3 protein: CASSFRLAGENNEQFF. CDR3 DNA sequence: TGTGCCAGCAGCTTCAGACTAGCGGGAGAGAACAATGAGCAGTTCTTC.

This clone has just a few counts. DNA of the CDR3: TGCGCCAGCAGCTTGGGGTCAGACAGCGCTTACGGCTACACCTTC. Translating it yields CASSLGSDSAYGYTF. The chain uses TRBV5-1 and TRBJ1-2, with D perhaps matching TRBD1 (5 bases). Germline lookup yields CDR1 SGHRS and CDR2 YFSETQ. The CDR3 covers 15 residues. V was trimmed by 0 bases and J by 8 bases, leaving 17 bases between them.